This T cell receptor beta chain was documented in a study of lymphopenia after photon versus proton radiotherapy. Concerning this clone: Its antigen is undetermined.

Measured with immunoSEQ multiplex PCR; TCRdb has only the in-frame clones, and not every one. The sample lists roughly 42,000 clones; 85% were seen once. This CDR3 has 13 amino acids. V lost 6 bases to trimming and J lost 0 bases, with 6 bases between them. CDR1 and CDR2 from the germline V gene are WSHSY and SAAADI. Study-level findings and limits: In patients who died, overall survival fell as post-nadir TCR diversity dropped more. Proton therapy kept repertoires fairly stable, unlike photons, which gained effector/memory cells. Oligoclonal CD8+ Temra expansion after nadir drove photon patients' diversity drop. Survival link was tested only in deceased patients; proton benefit remains a possibility.

The source of this sequence is a man aged 35 to 55 with gastric cancer. The sample in question was peripheral blood, obtained from a patient treated with photon-based radiotherapy. V usage is TRBV10-2 and J usage is TRBJ1-5, with no clear D. The CDR3 is CASRDNSNQPQHF. DNA for the CDR3: TGCGCCAGCAGAGACAATAGCAATCAGCCCCAGCATTTT.